This T cell receptor beta chain was captured by sequencing in a study of cytomegalovirus exposure and HLA in healthy donors. Study information: The early release's HLA-typed donors yielded approximately 82 million unique TCRs.

A word on this clone: Its antigen is currently unknown.

Study results and limitations: Reportedly, fewer N-insertions than the roughly 690-donor mean appeared in an Asian-associated ancestry cluster in a later analysis. Accurate predictions that matched the HLA-A and HLA-B alleles of most subjects were reportedly made from TCR beta sequences. Presence/absence analyses assumed roughly uniform sequencing depth across donors, which may not hold.

The CDR3 consists of 14 residues. Germline values: CDR1 SEHNR, CDR2 FQNEAQ (reference sequence). V was shortened by 5 bases and J by 1 base, with 11 bases between the two germline ends. Amplification used 60 Vbeta primers and 13 Jbeta primers. TCRdb keeps only in-frame clones here, not all; method: immunoSEQ multiplex PCR. This table holds around 130,000 clones, over 8.5% found once. This chain joins TRBV7-9 and TRBJ1-1; D is perhaps TRBD1 (6 bases). The sample comprised PBMCs. The receptor's source is a woman in her thirties or forties in good health and CMV-seropositive. The CDR3 DNA reads TGTGCCAGCAGCAAAGGACAGCCGAACACTGAAGCTTTCTTT. This sequence encodes CASSKGQPNTEAFF.